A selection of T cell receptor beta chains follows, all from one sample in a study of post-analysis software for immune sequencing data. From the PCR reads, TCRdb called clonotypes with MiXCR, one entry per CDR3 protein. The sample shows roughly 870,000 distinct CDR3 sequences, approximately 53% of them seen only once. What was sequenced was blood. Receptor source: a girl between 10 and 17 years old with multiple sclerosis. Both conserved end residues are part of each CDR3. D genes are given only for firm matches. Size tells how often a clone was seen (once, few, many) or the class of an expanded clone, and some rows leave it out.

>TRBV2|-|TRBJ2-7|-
CASTPDSYEQYF
TGTGCCAGCACTCCGGACAGCTACGAGCAGTACTTC
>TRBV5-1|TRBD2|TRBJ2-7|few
CASSTGLAGGISSYEQYF
TGCGCCAGCAGCACCGGACTAGCGGGGGGCATTAGCTCCTACGAGCAGTACTTC
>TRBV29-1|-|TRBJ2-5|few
CSVDWVDQETQYF
TGCAGCGTTGACTGGGTCGATCAAGAGACCCAGTACTTC
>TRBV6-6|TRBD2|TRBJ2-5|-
CASTFTLAEGGETQYF
TGTGCCAGCACTTTCACACTAGCGGAGGGGGGAGAGACCCAGTACTTC
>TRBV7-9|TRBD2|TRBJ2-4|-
CASSLGLAGGDQYF
TGTGCCAGCAGCCTGGGACTAGCGGGAGGGGATCAGTACTTC
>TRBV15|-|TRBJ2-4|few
CATSRERGLTVQYF
TGTGCCACCAGCAGAGAGCGGGGGCTCACCGTTCAGTACTTC
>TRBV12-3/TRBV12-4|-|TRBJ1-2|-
CASPGRGLDYGYTF
TGTGCCAGCCCAGGGCGGGGGCTTGACTATGGCTACACCTTC
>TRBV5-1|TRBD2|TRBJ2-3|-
CASSLLAGTGSTDAQYF
TGCGCCAGCAGCTTACTAGCGGGGACTGGGAGCACAGATGCGCAGTATTTT
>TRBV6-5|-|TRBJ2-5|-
CASSYSTGPSREETQYF
TGTGCCAGCAGTTACTCCACGGGGCCTTCAAGGGAAGAGACCCAGTACTTC
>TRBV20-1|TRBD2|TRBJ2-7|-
CSARDGRLAGNYEQYF
TGCAGTGCTAGAGATGGGAGGCTAGCGGGGAACTACGAGCAGTACTTC
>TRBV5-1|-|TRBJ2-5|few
CASRSVAGGQYF
TGCGCCAGCAGGTCCGTAGCCGGTGGGCAGTACTTC
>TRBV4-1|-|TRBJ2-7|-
CASSQDPGATYEQYF
TGCGCCAGCAGCCAAGATCCGGGGGCAACCTACGAGCAGTACTTC
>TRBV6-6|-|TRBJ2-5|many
CASTYLTGTMETQYF
TGTGCCAGCACCTATCTGACCGGGACGATGGAGACCCAGTACTTC
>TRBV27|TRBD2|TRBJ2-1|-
CASRSSGIEQFF
TGTGCCAGCAGATCAAGCGGGATCGAGCAGTTTTTC
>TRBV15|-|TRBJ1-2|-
CATSSPGPNYGYTF
TGTGCCACCAGCAGTCCGGGACCTAACTATGGCTACACCTTC
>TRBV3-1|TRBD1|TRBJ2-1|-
CASSQWTGVGNEQFF
TGTGCCAGCAGCCAATGGACAGGGGTTGGAAATGAGCAGTTCTTC
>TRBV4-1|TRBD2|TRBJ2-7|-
CASSLEGLGGYEQYF
TGCGCCAGCAGCCTTGAGGGACTAGGAGGCTACGAGCAGTACTTC
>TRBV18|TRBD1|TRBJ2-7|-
CASSITGGRGHEQYF
TGTGCCAGCTCAATCACAGGGGGCAGGGGACACGAGCAGTACTTC
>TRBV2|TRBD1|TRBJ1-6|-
CASRGDRGNYNSPLHF
TGTGCCAGCAGGGGGGACAGGGGGAATTATAATTCACCCCTCCACTTT
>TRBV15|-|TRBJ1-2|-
CATSRDPRGNYGYTF
TGTGCCACCAGCAGAGATCCGCGGGGAAACTATGGCTACACCTTC
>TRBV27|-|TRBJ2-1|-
CASSPYKSIEQFF
TGTGCCAGCAGTCCTTATAAGTCCATTGAGCAGTTCTTC
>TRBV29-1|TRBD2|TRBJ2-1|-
CSVEGGTSGSLYEQFF
TGCAGCGTTGAAGGAGGGACTAGCGGGAGTCTCTATGAGCAGTTCTTC
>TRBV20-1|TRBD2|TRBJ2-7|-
CSASPRGLAELNEQYF
TGCAGTGCTTCCCCCAGGGGACTAGCGGAACTGAATGAGCAGTACTTC
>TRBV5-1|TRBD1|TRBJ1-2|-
CASSHGRDRGLGYTF
TGCGCCAGCAGCCATGGCCGGGACAGGGGGCTTGGCTACACCTTC
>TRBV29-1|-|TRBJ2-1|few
CSGDSGYNEQFF
TGCAGCGGCGACAGTGGATACAATGAGCAGTTCTTC
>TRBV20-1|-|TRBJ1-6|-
CSARAGTTNSPLHF
TGCAGTGCTAGAGCAGGAACCACTAATTCACCCCTCCACTTT
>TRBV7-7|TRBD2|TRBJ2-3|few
CASSPGLGTSDGDTQYF
TGTGCTAGCAGCCCTGGGCTAGGGACTAGCGATGGAGATACGCAGTATTTT
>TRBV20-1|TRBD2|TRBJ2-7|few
CSARGSGGESEQYF
TGCAGTGCTAGAGGTAGCGGGGGTGAATCCGAGCAGTACTTC
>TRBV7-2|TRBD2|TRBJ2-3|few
CASSPGLAGTQYF
TGTGCCAGCAGCCCAGGACTAGCGGGTACGCAGTATTTT
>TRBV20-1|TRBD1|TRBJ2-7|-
CSLQPPGQGFVDPQYF
TGCAGTCTACAACCCCCGGGACAGGGGTTTGTGGATCCCCAGTACTTC